The rows below give T cell receptor beta chains drawn from one sample of a study of post-analysis software for immune sequencing data. MiXCR, run by TCRdb on the PCR reads, gives a single entry per CDR3 protein. Of hundreds of thousands of distinct CDR3 sequences in the sample, about 32% were seen once. The sequenced material came from blood. Every receptor here comes from a girl between 5 and 17 years old with multiple sclerosis. Both conserved end residues are part of each CDR3. Each record gives: clone size, D gene, V gene, J gene, CDR3 protein, CDR3 DNA. D genes are given only for firm matches. The size field is filled for only some rows; it gives once, few, many or a size class.

NA	NA	TRBV20-1	TRBJ2-1	CSARDSGGGWYEQFF	TGCAGTGCTAGAGATTCCGGGGGAGGATGGTACGAGCAGTTCTTC
many	TRBD1	TRBV29-1	TRBJ2-5	CSVGTVSQETQYF	TGCAGCGTCGGGACAGTCAGCCAAGAGACCCAGTACTTC
few	NA	TRBV20-1	TRBJ2-1	CSAARRSQETQFF	TGCAGTGCTGCCAGGCGCTCCCAAGAGACCCAGTTCTTC
few	TRBD2	TRBV6-1	TRBJ2-3	CASSRRETSGRTDTQYF	TGTGCCAGCAGTCGAAGGGAGACTAGCGGACGCACAGATACGCAGTATTTT
NA	NA	TRBV10-3	TRBJ2-1	CAISESVQGPYNEQFF	TGTGCCATCAGTGAGTCTGTTCAGGGCCCCTACAATGAGCAGTTCTTC
NA	NA	TRBV11-2	TRBJ2-1	CASSLMGGGSNEQFF	TGTGCCAGCAGCTTAATGGGGGGTGGATCGAATGAGCAGTTCTTC
NA	TRBD1	TRBV5-1	TRBJ1-2	CASSLGSRGLINYGYTF	TGCGCCAGCAGCTTGGGGTCCAGGGGGCTGATAAACTATGGCTACACCTTC
NA	TRBD2	TRBV20-1	TRBJ2-3	CSATSGGAGADTQYF	TGCAGTGCTACTAGCGGGGGGGCCGGTGCAGATACGCAGTATTTT
few	NA	TRBV3-1	TRBJ2-6	CASSQPKTGAGANVLTF	TGTGCCAGCAGCCAACCCAAGACTGGGGCTGGGGCCAACGTCCTGACTTTC
NA	TRBD1	TRBV29-1	TRBJ2-1	CSVGGGFGQGSNEQFF	TGCAGCGTTGGAGGTGGGTTCGGACAGGGGTCGAATGAGCAGTTCTTC
few	TRBD2	TRBV20-1	TRBJ2-1	CSARGGTSGNYEQFF	TGCAGTGCTAGAGGCGGGACTAGCGGGAACTATGAGCAGTTCTTC
NA	NA	TRBV27	TRBJ1-2	CASAPGSGIYGYTF	TGTGCCAGCGCACCGGGTTCGGGGATCTATGGCTACACCTTC
few	NA	TRBV20-1	TRBJ1-4	CSTAGPRAEKLFF	TGCAGTACAGCGGGGCCCAGGGCCGAAAAACTGTTTTTT
NA	TRBD2	TRBV12-3/TRBV12-4	TRBJ2-5	CASSLWAGGHQETQYF	TGTGCCAGCAGTTTATGGGCGGGGGGCCACCAAGAGACCCAGTACTTC
NA	NA	TRBV3-1	TRBJ1-6	CASSPSGSNSPLHF	TGTGCCAGCAGCCCCTCCGGCTCTAATTCACCCCTCCACTTT
NA	TRBD1	TRBV11-2	TRBJ2-7	CASSGGQVGYEQYF	TGTGCCAGCAGCGGGGGACAGGTGGGGTACGAGCAGTACTTC
NA	TRBD2	TRBV20-1	TRBJ2-1	CSARSASGRTEQFF	TGCAGTGCTAGATCTGCTAGCGGGAGGACTGAGCAGTTCTTC
NA	NA	TRBV10-1	TRBJ2-3	CASSELGRDTQYF	TGCGCCAGCAGTGAGCTCGGGCGGGATACGCAGTATTTT
NA	TRBD1	TRBV5-1	TRBJ1-5	CASSLTGGGEPQHF	TGCGCCAGCAGCTTGACAGGGGGCGGTGAGCCCCAGCATTTT
few	NA	TRBV4-3	TRBJ2-3	CASSQRRARDTQYF	TGCGCCAGCAGCCAGCGCAGGGCGAGGGATACGCAGTATTTT
once	NA	TRBV28	TRBJ1-5	CASNPRTHGAQPQHF	TGTGCCAGCAACCCGAGGACCCACGGGGCCCAGCCCCAGCATTTT
NA	NA	TRBV5-1	TRBJ2-5	CASSLIRGIDTEYQETQYF	TGCGCCAGCAGCTTGATTCGTGGTATCGACACCGAATACCAAGAGACCCAGTACTTC
NA	NA	TRBV20-1	TRBJ1-5	CSARVDYQGNQPQHF	TGCAGTGCTAGAGTGGATTACCAGGGCAATCAGCCCCAGCATTTT
few	NA	TRBV28	TRBJ2-7	CASSQGRTSYEQYF	TGTGCCAGCAGTCAGGGACGGACCTCCTACGAGCAGTACTTC
NA	TRBD1	TRBV24-1	TRBJ2-5	CATSDGGTGIQETQYF	TGTGCCACCAGTGATGGGGGGACAGGTATCCAAGAGACCCAGTACTTC
few	NA	TRBV15	TRBJ2-3	CATSRVRGTDTQYF	TGTGCCACCAGCAGGGTCAGGGGCACAGATACGCAGTATTTT
few	TRBD1	TRBV28	TRBJ2-7	CASSTPRQGDEQYF	TGTGCCAGCAGTACTCCCCGGCAGGGGGACGAGCAGTACTTC